A single sample gave rise to the 21 T cell receptor beta chains below, sequenced in a study of blood T cell repertoires in COVID-19. Profiling relied on immunoSEQ multiplex PCR, and the TCRdb table lists in-frame clones only, not all of them. The profile shows tens of thousands of clones, approximately 88% of them singletons. The sample consisted of peripheral blood. These receptors were collected from a human donor with active COVID-19. The donor label of this sample is uncertain.

This sequence joins TRBV19 and TRBJ1-3; D is uncertain. Germline V gene sequence: CDR1 LNHDA, CDR2 SQIVND (reference sequence). The germline V and J ends were trimmed by 9 bases and 0 bases, with 15 bases remaining between them. There are 15 residues in the CDR3. DNA of the CDR3: TGTGCCAGCCTAGGTTCAACCCTCTCTGGAAACACCATATATTTT. It specifies CASLGSTLSGNTIYF. Complete variable domain (other parts from reference TRBV19 and TRBJ1-3): DGGITQSPKYLFRKEGQNVTLSCEQNLNHDAMYWYRQDPGQGLRLIYYSQIVNDFQKGDIAEGYSVSREKKESFPLTVTSAQKNPTAFYLCASLGSTLSGNTIYFGEGSWLTVV.

This clone was counted a single time. This chain links TRBV3-1 (or the pseudogene TRBV3-2) with TRBJ1-4; 9 nucleotides agree with TRBD1. Germline V gives CDR1 LGHDT, CDR2 YNNKEL (reference sequence). With 4 bases clipped from V and 3 bases from J, the junction kept 9 bases outside the gene matches. This CDR3 contains 17 residues. CDR3 sequence: CASSPTGTGNPNEKLFF. The CDR3, as DNA: TGTGCCAGCAGCCCAACCGGGACAGGGAACCCTAATGAAAAACTGTTTTTT.

V usage is TRBV5-6 and J usage is TRBJ2-7; 8 bases are shared with TRBD1. Germline V gives CDR1 SGHDT, CDR2 YYEEEE. The junction had 9 bases not matched to a gene; V was cut back by 3 bases and J by 1 base. The CDR3 is 16 amino acids. CDR3 protein: CASSSLDRAISYEQYF. Here the CDR3 DNA reads TGTGCCAGCAGCTCGCTGGACAGGGCAATTTCCTACGAGCAGTACTTC.

The rearrangement joins TRBV28 to TRBJ1-1; no clear D gene. Looked up from germline, CDR1 is MDHEN and CDR2 is SYDVKM. The CDR3 extends over 11 amino acids. Trimming removed 8 bases from V and 7 bases from J, with 11 bases in between. CDR3 nucleotide sequence: TGTGCCAGCCAAGCCCATGTTGAAGCTTTCTTT. Its protein product is CASQAHVEAFF. Based on the CDR3 plus reference TRBV28 and TRBJ1-1, the full variable domain is DVKVTQSSRYLVKRTGEKVFLECVQDMDHENMFWYRQDPGLGLRLIYFSYDVKMKEKGDIPEGYSVSREKKERFSLILESASTNQTSMYLCASQAHVEAFFGQGTRLTVV.

V usage is TRBV4-3 and J usage is TRBJ2-3; the D is unclear. V was pared by 2 bases and J by 0 bases, with 15 bases between. This CDR3 spans 17 amino acids. Germline-derived CDR1 and CDR2 are LGHNA and YSLEER. The CDR3: CASSQQYNRVSTDTQYF. In DNA form, the CDR3 reads TGCGCCAGCAGCCAACAATACAACCGGGTCAGCACAGATACGCAGTATTTT.

V gene TRBV7-8 combines with J gene TRBJ1-2; D uncertain. Trimming removed 0 bases at V and 6 bases at J, with 8 bases between. Germline-derived CDR1 and CDR2 are SGHVS and FQNEAQ. This CDR3 is built from 13 residues. The CDR3 nucleotides are TGTGCCAGCAGCTTAGCCGTTTTAAATGGCTACACCTTC. As protein: CASSLAVLNGYTF.

V gene TRBV18 combines with J gene TRBJ2-1; 7 nucleotides line up with TRBD1. CDR3 length: 19 residues. The J segment lost 3 bases and the V segment lost 3 bases, leaving 17 bases of the junction unmatched. Germline assignment: CDR1 KGHSH and CDR2 LQKENI. Written as DNA, the CDR3 is TGTGCCAGCTCACCGACCCTCGGCCCGACAGGGATCAACTACAATGAGCAGTTCTTC. This gives the protein CASSPTLGPTGINYNEQFF.

The rearrangement uses TRBV12-3 or TRBV12-4 and TRBJ2-7; 8 positions match TRBD1. V gave up 5 bases and J gave up 3 bases; unmatched junction bases: 3. CDR3 length: 13 residues. The CDR3 protein is CASSLGQGYEQYF. CDR3 coding DNA: TGTGCCAGCAGTCTAGGACAGGGCTACGAGCAGTACTTC.

This clone was recorded a few times. The chain is built from TRBV12-5 and TRBJ2-2; 8 bases agree with TRBD2. The CDR3 sequence is 16 residues long. Germline V CDR1 and CDR2: LGHNT, FRNRAP. J gave up 1 base and V 2 bases, and 3 bases lay outside the gene matches. In DNA, the CDR3 is TGTGCTAGTGGTTTGTCCAGCGGGAGGAACACCGGGGAGCTGTTTTTT. Translated: CASGLSSGRNTGELFF.

This clone was recorded once. The chain combines TRBV28 with TRBJ1-4, with D possibly TRBD1 on 6 matching bases. Germline-derived CDR1 and CDR2 are MDHEN and SYDVKM. There are 14 residues in the CDR3. Trimming removed 8 bases from V and 4 bases from J, with 14 bases in between. In nucleotides, the CDR3 is TGTGCCAGCGGCCTGGACAGCGTTAATGAAAAACTGTTTTTT. Its protein product is CASGLDSVNEKLFF.

This clone has just one count. The chain joins TRBV4-2 to TRBJ2-1; 10 positions agree with TRBD2. V was clipped by 0 bases and J by 4 bases; unmatched bases: 6. CDR1 and CDR2 (germline): LGHNA, YNFKEQ. The CDR3 runs to 17 residues. This CDR3 reads CASSQEVAGGFYNEQFF. In DNA form, the CDR3 reads TGTGCCAGCAGCCAAGAGGTAGCGGGAGGATTTTACAATGAGCAGTTCTTC.

The J gene is TRBJ2-2, the V gene TRBV28; D is unresolved. Germline V CDR1 and CDR2: MDHEN, SYDVKM. Deletions cut 3 bases from V and 2 bases from J, with 10 bases between. This CDR3 region has 15 residues. Here the CDR3 reads CASSFSSLNTGELFF. Written as DNA, the CDR3 is TGTGCCAGCAGTTTTAGCTCCTTAAACACCGGGGAGCTGTTTTTT. The full variable domain, with the rest looked up from reference TRBV28 and TRBJ2-2, is DVKVTQSSRYLVKRTGEKVFLECVQDMDHENMFWYRQDPGLGLRLIYFSYDVKMKEKGDIPEGYSVSREKKERFSLILESASTNQTSMYLCASSFSSLNTGELFFGEGSRLTVL.

The chain carries TRBV5-1 and TRBJ1-2, with a weak D call TRBD1 (5 bases). Trimming shortened V by 4 bases and J by 4 bases, and 17 bases separated the two germline ends. Germline-derived CDR1 and CDR2 are SGHRS and YFSETQ. The CDR3 has 15 residues. The CDR3 sequence is CASSKDSENIYGYTF. The CDR3 DNA is TGCGCCAGCAGCAAAGACAGCGAGAATATCTATGGCTACACCTTC. Together with reference TRBV5-1 and TRBJ1-2, the CDR3 gives the full variable domain: KAGVTQTPRYLIKTRGQQVTLSCSPISGHRSVSWYQQTPGQGLQFLFEYFSETQRNKGNFPGRFSGRQFSNSRSEMNVSTLELGDSALYLCASSKDSENIYGYTFGSGTRLTVV.

The genes are TRBV3-1 (or the pseudogene TRBV3-2) and TRBJ2-2; 9 bases agree with TRBD1. This CDR3 is 16 amino acids long. CDR1 and CDR2 from the germline V gene are LGHDT and YNNKEL (reference sequence). J lost 4 bases, V lost 1 base, and 4 bases had no gene match. DNA of the CDR3: TGTGCCAGCAGCCAAGGATGGACAGGGGTCACCGGGGAGCTGTTTTTT. Translating it yields CASSQGWTGVTGELFF.

This clone was found once. The rearrangement links TRBV7-9 to TRBJ2-5; D remains ambiguous. Trimming cost V 1 base and J 4 bases, with 10 bases left between them. Germline V CDR1 and CDR2: SEHNR, FQNEAQ (reference sequence). There are 14 residues in the CDR3. The CDR3 DNA follows: TGTGCCAGCAGCTTAGGAATCCGCGGAGAGACCCAGTACTTC. Translating it yields CASSLGIRGETQYF. The variable domain in full, with the rest retrieved from reference TRBV7-9 and TRBJ2-5, is DTGVSQNPRHKITKRGQNVTFRCDPISEHNRLYWYRQTLGQGPEFLTYFQNEAQLEKSRLLSDRFSAERPKGSFSTLEIQRTEQGDSAMYLCASSLGIRGETQYFGPGTRLLVL.

In this sample, this clone turned up a few times. This chain connects TRBV14 to TRBJ1-6; D perhaps matches TRBD1 (5 bases). Trimming took off 3 bases at V and 13 bases at J, with 10 bases between the two ends. Germline loops: CDR1 SGHDN, CDR2 FVKESK. CDR3 length equals 12 residues. The CDR3 sequence is CASSQGRLPLHF. The CDR3 DNA reads TGTGCCAGCAGCCAGGGGCGCCTCCCCCTCCACTTT.

The chain carries TRBV21-1 and TRBJ2-2; the table names TRBD1, a call not compared with the DNA. TRBV21-1 is recorded as a pseudogene. The CDR3 loop spans 16 amino acids. The CDR3 coding sequence is TGTGCCAGCAGCAAAGTGAGGGACAGGGCGGCCGGGGAGCTGTTTTTT. The encoded protein is CASSKVRDRAAGELFF.

The chain links TRBV7-8 to TRBJ2-7; the D gene is possibly TRBD2 (6 bases). Trimming took 1 base from V and 5 from J, leaving 21 bases between them. In germline, CDR1 is SGHVS, CDR2 FQNEAQ. The CDR3 sequence is 17 residues long. This chain's CDR3 is CASSLDYWRERLDEQYF. CDR3 in DNA: TGTGCCAGCAGCTTAGACTATTGGAGGGAGAGGCTGGACGAGCAGTACTTC. The full variable domain, in which reference TRBV7-8 and TRBJ2-7 provide the parts outside the CDR3, is GAGVSQSPRYKVAKRGQDVALRCDPISGHVSLFWYQQALGQGPEFLTYFQNEAQLDKSGLPSDRFFAERPEGSVSTLKIQRTQQEDSAVYLCASSLDYWRERLDEQYFGPGTRLTVT.

The J gene is TRBJ2-7, the V gene TRBV11-2, with D perhaps TRBD1 (5 bases). The germline V and J ends were trimmed by 2 bases and 4 bases, with 12 bases remaining between them. Germline CDR1 and CDR2: SGHAT and FQNNGV. The CDR3 is 14 residues long. The CDR3 here is CASSLPGLGYEQYF. CDR3 DNA: TGTGCCAGCAGCTTACCAGGGTTGGGATACGAGCAGTACTTC.

This clone was detected only a few times. The chain employs TRBV11-2 and TRBJ2-5; D remains unclear. CDR1 is SGHAT and CDR2 is FQNNGV in the germline V gene. The CDR3 has 12 amino acids. Trimming removed 5 bases at V and 5 bases at J, with 9 bases between. This chain's CDR3 is CASSREFETQYF. CDR3 coding DNA: TGTGCCAGCAGCCGTGAGTTCGAGACCCAGTACTTC. The full variable domain, its missing parts supplied by reference TRBV11-2 and TRBJ2-5, is EAGVAQSPRYKIIEKRQSVAFWCNPISGHATLYWYQQILGQGPKLLIQFQNNGVVDDSQLPKDRFSAERLKGVDSTLKIQPAKLEDSAVYLCASSREFETQYFGPGTRLLVL.

The V and J genes are TRBV28 and TRBJ1-6; 12 bases are shared with TRBD1. Germline V gives CDR1 MDHEN, CDR2 SYDVKM. The length of the CDR3 is 15 residues. The ends lost 6 bases at V and 10 bases at J; junction bases unmatched: 7. The CDR3 DNA follows: TGTGCCAGCAGCCCTCCGGGACAGGGGGCCTCACCCCTCCACTTT. This sequence encodes CASSPPGQGASPLHF.